The text below deals with one T cell receptor beta chain. Antigen: not known. The PCR was carried out with 60 Vbeta primers and 13 Jbeta primers. Generated by immunoSEQ multiplex PCR, the TCRdb table keeps only in-frame clones and is missing some. The sample holds 35,000 to 55,000 clones, 50% to 75% seen once. The sample belongs to a study of cytomegalovirus exposure and HLA in healthy donors. Study observations and caveats: Most CMV-associated TCR beta chains were later found to appear HLA-restricted. In presence/absence analyses, roughly uniform sequencing depth across donors was assumed. Previous analysis showed most TCR beta V segments were productive about 90% or about 30% of the time. A cluster of highly shared sequence variants was likely a sequencing artifact.

The CDR3 is 13 residues long. The germline V gene has CDR1 SEHNR and CDR2 FQNEAQ (reference sequence). J gave up 5 bases and V 5 bases, and 5 bases lay outside the gene matches. What was sequenced was PBMCs. The TCR originated in a human donor in good health. J is TRBJ2-5 and V is TRBV7-9; 7 bases line up with TRBD1. The CDR3 bases are TGTGCCAGCAGCCCGACAGGGCCGGAGACCCAGTACTTC. It is translated as CASSPTGPETQYF. Drawing the rest from reference TRBV7-9 and TRBJ2-5, the complete variable domain is DTGVSQNPRHKITKRGQNVTFRCDPISEHNRLYWYRQTLGQGPEFLTYFQNEAQLEKSRLLSDRFSAERPKGSFSTLEIQRTEQGDSAMYLCASSPTGPETQYFGPGTRLLVL.